This T cell receptor (beta chain) was captured in a study of CD8+CD57+ T cells in acquired aplastic anemia. The overall study: On average, sorted CD4+ and CD8+ cells gave roughly 3 ug of DNA.

The sample holds many counts of this clonotype. Its antigen remains unidentified. The TCR beta profiling, which covered VDJ combination and CDR3 sequence, was carried out using genomic DNA as the template. One entry per CDR3 protein, called by TCRdb with MiXCR from the reads. The repertoire holds over 150,000 distinct CDR3 sequences, with approximately 49% as singletons. General study findings and limits: The study found no significant CD8+ Simpson's diversity difference between patients and controls.

The germline gives CDR1 LNHNV, CDR2 YYDKDF (reference sequence). The CDR3 has 16 residues. Trimming removed 5 bases at V and 7 bases at J, with 22 bases between. Input material: sorted CD4+, CD8+, or CD8+CD57+ T cells (not recorded which) from PBMCs. The clonotype originates from a human donor in good health, serving as a control. This chain joins TRBV15 and TRBJ2-3; either TRBD1 or TRBD2 may supply D (5 bases each). The CDR3 reads CATSYLTGRAGYTQYF. In DNA, the CDR3 is TGTGCCACCAGCTATCTTACGGGGCGCGCCGGGTATACGCAGTATTTT.